This T cell receptor beta chain was sequenced in a study of T cells in Graves' hyperthyroidism and ophthalmopathy (dated by TCRdb to about 2019). With respect to the entire study: Peripheral blood samples were taken at the time of initial diagnosis, prior to any treatment. Prospective prediction of ophthalmopathy was tested in an independent validation cohort consisting of 18 hyperthyroidism patients and around 16 patients who later progressed to ophthalmopathy. For training and testing, the roughly 100 patients in the discovery cohort were randomly divided in a 7:3 ratio. TCR V-J signatures able to tell the groups apart were searched for in a discovery cohort of about a hundred patients, of whom roughly 42 had Graves' ophthalmopathy and around 58 had stable Graves' hyperthyroidism. The paper describes TCR Vbeta CDR3 sequencing of fewer than 150 peripheral blood samples, made up of around 41 ophthalmopathy patients, approximately 76 hyperthyroidism patients and about 17 progressor patients. In several Graves' hyperthyroidism patients, the study also compared T-cell repertoires from thyroid tissue with T-cell repertoires from blood. After blood sampling, hyperthyroidism patients were treated with methimazole at a starting dose of 30 mg daily, and ophthalmopathy patients were treated with high-dose intravenous methylprednisolone.

The TCR beta CDR3 regions were amplified from RNA transcripts. A first-round RT-PCR of the TCR CDR3 used the HTBI primer set with the Qiagen OneStep RT-PCR kit. Libraries were constructed in a second round of multiplex PCR, after which size selection and purification were performed. Sequencing of the libraries was done on an Illumina HiSeq2000 using paired-end 100 bp reads. The paper's processing steps were these. SOAPnuke was used to process the raw data, throwing out any read that contained adapters or uncalled bases, had a mean Phred below 15, or lacked an exact constant-primer or identifier match. High-quality paired reads were merged with COPE v1.2.5, and unique nucleotide sequences were defined as clonotypes. MiTCR v1.1 was used to align the clonotypes against IMGT TRBV, TRBD and TRBJ reference segments. The analysis included only V-J combinations with a frequency above 0.0001, which together covered around 99% of the repertoires. The TCS score was defined as F50 (clonal expansion) divided by E x V (chaos), with BLOSUM62-based TCRdist calculated between CDR3 peptides within each V-J. Welch's t-statistics and random forest reduced 500 to 650 V-J features to roughly 13, which were used in a naive Bayes classifier (R e1071). TCRdb handled the public reads itself, with Q25 trimming in fastp and clone calling in MiXCR, and kept productive beta chains. Duplicate CDR3 protein sequences are folded into a single record with the most common DNA and genes. V and J calls and clone size were set by TCRdb, not the authors. For this sample the table gives about 640,000 distinct CDR3 sequences, of which less than 25% were detected only once. More than 30% of the sample is in the top ten clones.

The sample holds a few counts of this clonotype. Its binding antigen is unknown. Base quality data are lacking; no much larger clone is found one base away. Ophthalmopathy patients had moderately to severely active disease, with a Clinical Activity Score of 3 or more, a NOSPECS grade of 4 or more, and a disease duration of less than 3 months. Any patient with an uncontrolled infection, another autoimmune disease, pregnancy or lactation was excluded. Diagnoses were based on clinical symptoms, serum thyroxine and TRAb, thyroid ultrasound and orbital computed tomography. Ficoll-Paque density gradient centrifugation was used to isolate PBMCs from around 10 ml of fresh peripheral blood. Total RNA was extracted using Trizol reagent, and RNA quality was assessed on an Agilent 2100 Bioanalyzer. Overall results and qualifications from the work: In validation, progression to ophthalmopathy was predicted by the model with 65% to 71% sensitivity and 72.22% specificity, a median of approximately 6.5 months before onset. A model built on a 13 V-J signature distinguished ophthalmopathy from stable hyperthyroidism, reaching roughly 88% sensitivity and about 81% specificity in cross-validation and 80%/75% in testing. Sample size was not statistically predetermined, and investigators were not blinded to group allocation. Most expanded thyroid clonotypes (frequency above 0.001) were also found in blood, which suggests that blood repertoires may mirror thyroid immune responses.

The sequencing input was blood. The origin of this receptor is a man younger than 45 with Graves' ophthalmopathy.

Here the CDR3 is given as CAIRAGQSSTGELFF. DNA sequence: TGTGCCATCAGGGCGGGACAGAGCTCTACCGGGGAGCTGTTTTTT. The sequence is built from TRBV10-3 and TRBJ2-2; tentative D gene TRBD1, with 7 bases matching. The germline V gene yields ENHRY for CDR1 and SYGVKD for CDR2. Cut back by 6 bases and 5 bases, the V and J ends lie 16 bases apart. Measured from the cysteine to the phenylalanine, the CDR3 is 15 residues long. Left in the record is the CDR3 DNA by itself, 45 bases read in frame from the first base.